Listed below are T cell receptor beta chains from one sample, sequenced in a study of T cell changes during pregnancy in multiple sclerosis. TCRdb's copy holds only in-frame clones and misses some; the assay was immunoSEQ multiplex PCR. The table shows around 59,000 clones, with approximately 90% occurring only once. Sequenced here: peripheral blood, sampled in the third trimester of pregnancy. The receptors here all came from a female donor in good health, enrolled as a control in a pregnancy study. The CDR3 runs from the conserved cysteine through the conserved F or W. The D gene is left open where the match is weak. Clone sizes are given selectively: once, few, many, or a class where the clone is expanded.

>TRBD2|TRBJ2-5|TRBV6-5|.
TGTGCCAGCCTTGGACTAGATCAAGAGACCCAGTACTTC
CASLGLDQETQYF
>.|TRBJ2-1|TRBV7-9|.
TGTGCCAGCAGCGTCGGACAGAGAGGGAAGGATGAGCAGTTCTTC
CASSVGQRGKDEQFF
>TRBD2|TRBJ2-1|TRBV7-3|.
TGTGCCAGCAGCTTAAATGGACTAGCGGACAATGAGCAGTTCTTC
CASSLNGLADNEQFF
>.|TRBJ2-1|TRBV6-5|.
TGTGCCAGCAGTGGGGGCCTATCCTACAATGAGCAGTTCTTC
CASSGGLSYNEQFF
>.|TRBJ1-2|TRBV9|.
TGTGCCAGCAGCGTAGACAATAACTATGGCTACACCTTC
CASSVDNNYGYTF
>TRBD1|TRBJ1-5|TRBV28|.
TGTGCCAGCAGTCCACAGGGGGCAGGGAATCAGCCCCAGCATTTT
CASSPQGAGNQPQHF
>TRBD2|TRBJ2-7|TRBV5-4|.
TGTGCCAGCAGTTCGGGGGGAATCTCCTACGAGCAGTACTTC
CASSSGGISYEQYF
>.|TRBJ2-5|TRBV6-6|.
TGTGCCAGCAGTTACGGCGGGGAGACCCAGTACTTC
CASSYGGETQYF
>TRBD2|TRBJ2-5|TRBV7-6|.
TGTGCCAGCAGCTCCTCTCATCCCGGGGGGGGCCGGCCTCCTCGAGAGACCCAGTACTTC
CASSSSHPGGGRPPRETQYF
>TRBD2|TRBJ2-1|TRBV19|.
TGTGCCAGTAGTATGGGACTAGCGGGAGTGAATGAGCAGTTCTTC
CASSMGLAGVNEQFF
>.|TRBJ1-2|TRBV6-5|.
TGTGCCAGCAGTAAAACCGACAGGTCCTATGGCTACACCTTC
CASSKTDRSYGYTF
>.|TRBJ2-7|TRBV12-5|.
TGTGCTAGTGCCGTAACGGAGAACCCGAGTTTTTACGAGCAGTACTTC
CASAVTENPSFYEQYF
>.|TRBJ2-7|TRBV28|once
TGTGCCAGCAGTTTACCCGGAGATCCCTACGAGCAGTACTTC
CASSLPGDPYEQYF
>TRBD1|TRBJ1-2|TRBV7-2|.
TGTGCCAGCAGCCCTGACAGGGGATGGGGCTACACCTTC
CASSPDRGWGYTF
>.|TRBJ1-2|TRBV5-6|.
TGTGCCAGCAGCCCCAAACCCGGGACACGGGATGGCTACACCTTC
CASSPKPGTRDGYTF
>.|TRBJ1-1|TRBV4-3|.
TGCGCCAGCAGCCAGGGATTGGGGGGAAACACTGAAGCTTTCTTT
CASSQGLGGNTEAFF
>TRBD2|TRBJ2-3|TRBV7-2|.
TGTGCCAGCAGTCTAAGGGCTAGCGGGAGTCATAGCACAGATACGCAGTATTTT
CASSLRASGSHSTDTQYF
>.|TRBJ2-7|TRBV5-8|.
TGTGCCAGCAGCGCCTTGATGGGTTCGGGCTACGAGCAGTACTTC
CASSALMGSGYEQYF
>.|TRBJ1-5|TRBV9|.
TGTGCCAGCAGCGTAGGATGGAGGGACCAGCCCCAGCATTTT
CASSVGWRDQPQHF
>TRBD1|TRBJ1-6|TRBV14|.
TGTGTCAGCAGGACAGGGGCCAATTCACCCCTCCACTTT
CVSRTGANSPLHF
>TRBD2|TRBJ2-7|TRBV6-5|.
TGTGCCAGCAGTATAGCGGGTACCTCCTACGAGCAGTACTTC
CASSIAGTSYEQYF
>.|TRBJ1-3|TRBV7-9|.
TGTGCCAGCAGCTTCTTAGAAACTGGAAACACCATATATTTT
CASSFLETGNTIYF
>TRBD1|TRBJ1-6|TRBV5-1|.
TGCGCCAGCAGCTTGCAGAGTTTAGACAGGGTATATAATTCACCCCTCCACTTT
CASSLQSLDRVYNSPLHF
>.|TRBJ2-4|TRBV2|.
TGTGCCAGCAGTGAAGCGGAGGGATTAGCCAAAAACATTCAGTACTTC
CASSEAEGLAKNIQYF
>TRBD2|TRBJ2-2|TRBV5-4|.
TGTGCCAGCAGCTTGGGGATAGCGGGAGTGGGGAACGGGGAGCTGTTTTTT
CASSLGIAGVGNGELFF
>.|TRBJ2-7|TRBV27|.
TGTGCCAGCAGTCTGTCTAGCGTTTCCTACGAGCAGTACTTC
CASSLSSVSYEQYF
>.|TRBJ2-7|TRBV23-1|.
TGCGCCAGCAGTTGTGTACCGCGGTCAGCTCGGGAGCAGTACTTC
CASSCVPRSAREQYF
>.|TRBJ2-3|TRBV19|.
TGTGCCAGTAGTATAGCTTCCCCCTTTAGCACAGATACGCAGTATTTT
CASSIASPFSTDTQYF
>TRBD1|TRBJ1-2|TRBV29-1|once
TGCAGCGTTGAAGATCGGACAGGGAATTGGTTCGGCTACACCTTC
CSVEDRTGNWFGYTF
>TRBD2|TRBJ2-3|TRBV2|.
TGTGCCATACTAGCGGGAGTCACAGATACGCAGTATTTT
CAILAGVTDTQYF
>.|TRBJ2-7|TRBV2|.
TGTGCCAGCAGGCTAAGTGGGGGAGGGGGCGAGCAGTACTTC
CASRLSGGGGEQYF
>.|TRBJ2-7|TRBV27|once
TGTGCCAGCAGGATCGACAGAGAACGAACCTACGAGCAGTACTTC
CASRIDRERTYEQYF
>.|TRBJ2-5|TRBV9|.
TGTGCCAGCAGCGTAGGAACGGGAGAGACCCAGTACTTC
CASSVGTGETQYF
>.|TRBJ1-3|TRBV30|.
TGTGCCTCCGACCGGGGTAGGCCCGGAAACACCATATATTTT
CASDRGRPGNTIYF
>.|TRBJ2-7|TRBV6-5|.
TGTGCCAGCAGTCGGGACACCTACGAGCAGTACTTC
CASSRDTYEQYF
>.|TRBJ2-3|TRBV18|.
TGTGCCAGCTCACCCAAACTCCCAGGGAGCACAGATACGCAGTATTTT
CASSPKLPGSTDTQYF
>.|TRBJ2-3|TRBV19|.
TGTGCCAGTAGTATAGAGTGGGGCCCAGATACGCAGTATTTT
CASSIEWGPDTQYF
>TRBD1|TRBJ1-5|TRBV5-5|.
TGTGCCAGCAGCTTGGTGGGACAGGGGTCTCAGCCCCAGCATTTT
CASSLVGQGSQPQHF
>TRBD2|TRBJ2-1|TRBV11-3|.
TGTGCCAGCAGCTTCGACCTGGGCGGGAGGGCCCCCCATGAGCAGTTCTTC
CASSFDLGGRAPHEQFF
>TRBD2|TRBJ2-7|TRBV18|.
TGTGCCAGCTCACAATTGACTAGCCGCGAGCAGTACTTC
CASSQLTSREQYF
>TRBD2|TRBJ2-7|TRBV4-3|.
TGCGCCAGCAGCCAAGAACATAAAACTAGCGGGAGTTACGAGCAGTACTTC
CASSQEHKTSGSYEQYF
>TRBD2|TRBJ2-7|TRBV5-5|.
TGTGCCAGCAGCCGGGTAGGACTAGCGGGAGGGGGATACGAGCAGTACTTC
CASSRVGLAGGGYEQYF
>.|TRBJ2-7|TRBV1|.
TGCACCAGCAGCCAGGCCGGACTAGCGGTCTACGAGCAGTACTTC
CTSSQAGLAVYEQYF
>TRBD1|TRBJ1-4|TRBV11-2|.
TGTGCCAGCAGCTTAGGGGACAGGTTACCAGAAAAACTGTTTTTT
CASSLGDRLPEKLFF
>.|TRBJ1-6|TRBV7-2|.
TGTGCCAGCAGCTTACTTAGGGACTCCTCACCCCTCCACTTT
CASSLLRDSSPLHF
>.|TRBJ1-3|TRBV5-5|.
TGTGCCAGCAGCTCCCTAGACACCATATATTTT
CASSSLDTIYF
>TRBD1|TRBJ1-2|TRBV7-3|.
TGTGCCAGCAGCTTAACCCCCCGGACAGGGCATGACTATGGCTACACCTTC
CASSLTPRTGHDYGYTF
>TRBD1|TRBJ2-5|TRBV6-6|.
TGTGCCAGCAGGGACAGGGGACCAGAGACCCAGTACTTC
CASRDRGPETQYF
>TRBD2|TRBJ2-1|TRBV5-1|.
TGCGCCAGCAGCCATCGACGGCGCGGGAGAAGCGATGAGCAGTTCTTC
CASSHRRRGRSDEQFF
>TRBD2|TRBJ2-7|TRBV11-3|.
TGTGCCAGCAGCTTAGGGGGGGGAGGCGAGCAGTACTTC
CASSLGGGGEQYF
>.|TRBJ1-1|TRBV5-1|.
TGCGCCAGCAGCTTCTGGGGGGGCACTGAAGCTTTCTTT
CASSFWGGTEAFF
>.|TRBJ2-7|TRBV7-9|.
TGTGCCAGCAGCTCCAATTACGAGCAGTACTTC
CASSSNYEQYF
>TRBD2|TRBJ2-1|TRBV7-2|.
TGTGCCAGCAGCTTGTACGGACTAGCGGGAATAAGGAATGAGCAGTTCTTC
CASSLYGLAGIRNEQFF
>.|TRBJ2-2|TRBV4-2|.
TGTGCCAGCAGCCAAGATAGGCCCGACAGGGAGCTGTTTTTT
CASSQDRPDRELFF
>.|TRBJ1-5|TRBV5-4|.
TGTGCCAGCAGCTTGACCGGGGGGGGAAATCAGCCCCAGCATTTT
CASSLTGGGNQPQHF